Shown below are 23 T cell receptor beta chains from a single sample sequenced in a study of CD8+CD57+ T cells in acquired aplastic anemia. Template material for TCR beta VDJ and CDR3 profiling consisted of genomic DNA. TCRdb passed the reads through MiXCR, listing each CDR3 protein once. There are about 220,000 distinct CDR3 sequences in the sample; around 32% occur only once, and 1% to 1.3% lies in the top ten. Sequenced input: sorted CD4+, CD8+, or CD8+CD57+ T cells (not recorded which) from PBMCs. These receptors were obtained from a human donor in good health, serving as a control.

This clonotype has a count of ten or more. The rearrangement uses TRBV30 and TRBJ1-2; D call uncertain. V was shortened by 0 bases and J by 4 bases, with 9 bases between the two germline ends. The CDR3 totals 13 residues. In germline, CDR1 is GTSNPN, CDR2 SVGIG (reference sequence). The CDR3 bases are TGTGCCTGGAGTGTCGGGGTAGCCTATGGCTACACCTTC. Residues: CAWSVGVAYGYTF.

The gene calls are TRBV20-1 and TRBJ2-3; TRBD2 is a possible D gene (5 bases). V was trimmed by 6 bases and J by 0 bases, leaving 13 bases between them. This CDR3 is built from 14 residues. From germline, CDR1 is DFQATT and CDR2 SNEGSKA (reference sequence). Here the CDR3 reads CSAKRAGSTDTQYF. CDR3 in DNA: TGCAGTGCCAAAAGGGCGGGTAGCACAGATACGCAGTATTTT.

The table lists this clonotype with many counts. This chain joins TRBV5-1 and TRBJ1-6; 8 nucleotides match TRBD1. V dropped 4 bases and J dropped 5; count of bases not matched to a gene: 8. Germline V gene lookup returns CDR1 SGHRS and CDR2 YFSETQ. This CDR3 region has 16 residues. The CDR3 reads CASSLQTGEDNSPLHF. Written as DNA, the CDR3 is TGCGCCAGCAGCCTACAGACAGGGGAGGATAATTCACCCCTCCACTTT.

The rearrangement uses TRBV29-1 and TRBJ2-3; TRBD2 might be the D (6 bases). The germline CDR1 and CDR2 sequences are SQVTM and ANQGSEA. The CDR3 extends over 14 amino acids. The V gene lost 6 bases and the J gene lost 2 bases, with 15 bases spanning the gap. CDR3 DNA: TGCAGCGTACCGACTAGAGGAGTCACAGATACGCAGTATTTT. The encoded protein is CSVPTRGVTDTQYF.

This clonotype has a count of ten or more. The chain carries TRBV29-1 and TRBJ1-1, with D possibly matching TRBD1 (5 bases). The CDR3 contains 13 residues. Trimming shortened V by 6 bases and J by 0 bases, and 11 bases separated the two germline ends. CDR1 SQVTM and CDR2 ANQGSEA come from the germline V gene. The CDR3 DNA reads as TGCAGCGTCTTAGGACAAATGAACACTGAAGCTTTCTTT. Protein sequence: CSVLGQMNTEAFF.

The sample holds many counts of this clonotype. The chain combines TRBV7-6 with TRBJ1-1, with a tentative D call TRBD1 (5 bases). Trimming took off 2 bases at V and 2 bases at J, with 12 bases between the two ends. The CDR3 is 15 residues long. The germline V gene encodes CDR1 SGHVS and CDR2 FNYEAQ. The CDR3 region is CASSLLGAANTEAFF. Here the CDR3 DNA reads TGTGCCAGCAGCTTACTCGGGGCAGCAAACACTGAAGCTTTCTTT.

This rearrangement joins TRBV10-3 to TRBJ2-3; TRBD1 agrees at 9 bases. The germline gives CDR1 ENHRY, CDR2 SYGVKD. V dropped 10 bases and J dropped 4; count of bases not matched to a gene: 9. There are 14 residues in the CDR3. CDR3: CASNLDRGPDTQYF. The CDR3 region has the DNA TGTGCCAGCAACCTGGACAGGGGCCCAGATACGCAGTATTTT.

This clonotype was counted many times. The chain combines TRBV9 with TRBJ1-6, with a possible D match to TRBD1 (5 bases). Trimming left V 4 bases short and J 13 bases short, with 15 bases between. Germline lookup yields CDR1 SGDLS and CDR2 YYNGEE. The CDR3 length is 13 residues. CDR3 residues: CASSPDRDRPLHF. The CDR3 DNA is TGTGCCAGCAGCCCTGACAGAGACCGGCCCCTCCACTTT.

The sample holds a few counts of this clonotype. This chain uses TRBV6-1 with TRBJ1-5; a weak D match, TRBD1 (6 bases). The germline V gene has CDR1 MNHNS and CDR2 SASEGT. Trimming stripped 7 bases from V and 6 bases from J, with 19 bases between. CDR3 length equals 15 residues. The CDR3 nucleotides read TGTGCCAGCAAACCAACCCGAGGGGGGGGTCAGCCCCAGCATTTT. Translation: CASKPTRGGGQPQHF.

The genes are TRBV28 and TRBJ2-7, with D unresolved. V lost 6 bases and J lost 2, with 14 bases in between. This CDR3 is built from 14 residues. Germline-derived CDR1 and CDR2 are MDHEN and SYDVKM. CDR3 loop: CASSRGGTTYEQYF. As DNA, the CDR3 is TGTGCCAGCAGCCGCGGTGGCACCACCTACGAGCAGTACTTC. Full variable domain (remainder filled in from reference TRBV28 and TRBJ2-7): DVKVTQSSRYLVKRTGEKVFLECVQDMDHENMFWYRQDPGLGLRLIYFSYDVKMKEKGDIPEGYSVSREKKERFSLILESASTNQTSMYLCASSRGGTTYEQYFGPGTRLTVT.

The V call is TRBV20-1, the J call TRBJ1-2; 10 bases line up with TRBD1. V was pared by 5 bases and J by 4 bases, with 10 bases of the junction left unmatched. The CDR3 totals 15 residues. Germline assignment: CDR1 DFQATT and CDR2 SNEGSKA (reference sequence). CDR3 region: CSADDRGRPTYGYTF. CDR3 sequence (DNA): TGCAGTGCTGATGACAGGGGGCGTCCCACCTATGGCTACACCTTC.

The table lists this clonotype with many counts. Written as DNA, the CDR3 is TGCAGTGCTCCCCGGGACTGGGGACTAGAGACCCAGTACTTC. Translated: CSAPRDWGLETQYF. The genes are TRBV20-1 and TRBJ2-5; TRBD2 is a possible D gene (6 bases). Trimming removed 5 bases at V and 4 bases at J, with 17 bases between. This CDR3 has 14 amino acids. Germline CDR1 is DFQATT and CDR2 is SNEGSKA (reference sequence).

The chain carries TRBV5-1 and TRBJ2-1; no firm D call. Per the germline V gene, CDR1 is SGHRS and CDR2 is YFSETQ. V was trimmed by 0 bases and J by 7 bases, leaving 14 bases between them. There are 15 residues in the CDR3. The CDR3: CASSLVPTDGNEQFF. CDR3 coding DNA: TGCGCCAGCAGCTTGGTACCTACCGATGGTAATGAGCAGTTCTTC.

The V gene is TRBV2, the J gene TRBJ1-5; 8 nucleotides align to TRBD1. The germline gives CDR1 SNHLY, CDR2 FYNNEI. V lost 9 bases to trimming and J lost 4 bases; unmatched junction nucleotides: 11. CDR3 length: 15 amino acids. The CDR3 DNA sequence: TGTGCCAGTACCCAAGGGACAGGCGGGAATCAGCCCCAGCATTTT. This sequence encodes CASTQGTGGNQPQHF.

This clonotype was detected only a few times. The gene calls are TRBV25-1 and TRBJ2-1; maybe TRBD2 (7 bases). CDR3 length: 15 amino acids. Per germline, CDR1 MGHDK and CDR2 SYGVNS. V was cut by 6 bases and J by 8 bases, with 20 bases left in between. CDR3 sequence reads: CASSPIRGGRDEQFF. Here the CDR3 DNA reads TGTGCCAGCAGCCCCATTAGGGGGGGGCGGGATGAGCAGTTCTTC.

This clonotype was observed many times. The V and J genes are TRBV5-4 and TRBJ2-3; 7 bases map to TRBD1. Germline trimming cut 4 bases from V and 2 bases from J; bases unmatched to any gene: 4. This CDR3 has 14 amino acids. Per the germline V gene, CDR1 is SGHNT and CDR2 is YYREEE (reference sequence). The CDR3 nucleotides are TGTGCCAGCAGCGCCGGGACAGCCACAGATACGCAGTATTTT. Translating gives CASSAGTATDTQYF. The full variable domain, rest sourced from reference TRBV5-4 and TRBJ2-3, is ETGVTQSPTHLIKTRGQQVTLRCSSQSGHNTVSWYQQALGQGPQFIFQYYREEENGRGNFPPRFSGLQFPNYSSELNVNALELDDSALYLCASSAGTATDTQYFGPGTRLTVL.

Points on this clonotype: A much larger clone differs by one base, so this may be a read error. The gene calls are TRBV7-2 and TRBJ2-7, with TRBD1 matching 11 bases. Germline V gene sequence: CDR1 SGHTA, CDR2 FQGNSA. V shed 5 bases, J shed 5 bases, and the junction held 5 bases outside the gene matches. This CDR3 contains 14 residues. Here the CDR3 reads CASSLRDRGDEQYF. The CDR3 DNA is TGTGCCAGCAGCCTCCGGGACAGGGGGGACGAGCAGTACTTC.

The chain carries TRBV5-1 and TRBJ2-6, with D possibly TRBD2 on 6 matching bases. The length of the CDR3 is 15 residues. Germline V CDR1 and CDR2: SGHRS, YFSETQ. V was pared by 4 bases and J by 1 base, with 9 bases between. CDR3 sequence reads: CASSPEGSGANVLTF. CDR3 DNA: TGCGCCAGCAGCCCGGAGGGTTCTGGGGCCAACGTCCTGACTTTC.

This clonotype occurred many times. This sequence joins TRBV9 and TRBJ2-5; 7 bases map to TRBD1. The CDR3 runs 17 residues. J lost 1 base, V lost 3 bases, and 12 bases had no gene match. The germline V gene has CDR1 SGDLS and CDR2 YYNGEE. For the CDR3, the DNA is TGTGCCAGCAGCGCCGGAGTCCTGGCAGGGGGCCAAGAGACCCAGTACTTC. Its translation: CASSAGVLAGGQETQYF.

This clonotype came up many times. The chain couples TRBV6-2 or TRBV6-3 to TRBJ2-7; D unresolved. Germline V gene lookup returns CDR1 MNHEY and CDR2 SVGEGT. Trimming cost V 8 bases and J 2 bases, with 13 bases left between them. The CDR3 spans 13 residues. The CDR3 sequence: CASLAATTYEQYF. The CDR3 DNA is TGTGCCAGCTTAGCAGCTACGACCTACGAGCAGTACTTC.

This clonotype showed up many times. The chain has TRBV14 and TRBJ2-7, with a possible D match to TRBD2 (6 bases). Germline V gene sequence: CDR1 SGHDN, CDR2 FVKESK. The CDR3 loop spans 16 amino acids. The V and J ends lost 4 bases and 2 bases respectively, with 18 bases between them. The CDR3 loop reads CASSPRDFWGAYEQYF. CDR3 sequence (DNA): TGTGCCAGCAGCCCCCGGGACTTCTGGGGCGCCTACGAGCAGTACTTC.

This clonotype was counted a few times. V gene TRBV5-8 combines with J gene TRBJ2-1, with D possibly TRBD2 on 5 matching bases. The germline V gene encodes CDR1 SGHTS and CDR2 YDEGEE. V was pared by 0 bases and J by 2 bases, with 9 bases between. CDR3 length: 15 amino acids. CDR3: CASSLVGEAYNEQFF. The CDR3 DNA sequence: TGTGCCAGCAGCTTGGTCGGGGAAGCCTACAATGAGCAGTTCTTC.

This rearrangement joins TRBV2 to TRBJ1-1; possibly TRBD1 for D (5 bases). CDR3 length: 14 residues. CDR1 is SNHLY, CDR2 FYNNEI, per germline. V was cut by 6 bases and J by 0 bases, with 11 bases left in between. The CDR3 region is CASRRGTMNTEAFF. CDR3 sequence (DNA): TGTGCCAGCAGGCGAGGGACCATGAACACTGAAGCTTTCTTT.